This passage covers 24 T cell receptor beta chains from one sample sequenced in a study of cytomegalovirus exposure and HLA in healthy donors. PCR primers comprised 60 Vbeta and 13 Jbeta primers. TCRdb's table, derived via immunoSEQ multiplex PCR, lists solely in-frame clones and lacks some. The profile covers roughly 130,000 clones, with approximately 80% appearing a single time and 4% taken by the ten largest. The sequencing input was PBMCs. The receptors derive from a woman between 35 and 50 years old in good health and CMV-seronegative.

The CDR3 sequence is CASSPTGGQTNEKLFF. CDR3 DNA: TGTGCCAGCAGCCCAACAGGGGGCCAAACTAATGAAAAACTGTTTTTT. The chain recombines TRBV7-2 with TRBJ1-4, with 9 bases fitting TRBD1. Trimming at V came to 5 bases and at J to 1 base, leaving 5 bases not matched to a gene. This CDR3 is 16 amino acids long. CDR1 SGHTA and CDR2 FQGNSA come from the germline V gene.

The CDR3 DNA reads TGTGCCAGCAGTTTTAGGGACAGGACCCTAGGAGAAAAACTGTTTTTT. Its translation: CASSFRDRTLGEKLFF. The chain uses TRBV28 and TRBJ1-4; 8 bases line up with TRBD1. The CDR3 covers 16 residues. The V segment lost 3 bases and the J segment 8 bases; nucleotides outside the gene matches: 11. The germline gives CDR1 MDHEN, CDR2 SYDVKM.

The V gene is TRBV9, the J gene TRBJ1-2; 9 nucleotides match TRBD1. From germline, CDR1 is SGDLS and CDR2 YYNGEE. The V gene end was trimmed by 4 bases and the J gene end by 4 bases; junction bases not matched to a gene: 5. The CDR3 consists of 14 residues. CDR3 amino acids: CASSQTGGGYGYTF. DNA for the CDR3: TGTGCCAGCAGCCAGACAGGGGGAGGCTATGGCTACACCTTC. The entire variable domain, with the rest obtained from reference TRBV9 and TRBJ1-2, is as follows: DSGVTQTPKHLITATGQRVTLRCSPRSGDLSVYWYQQSLDQGLQFLIQYYNGEERAKGNILERFSAQQFPDLHSELNLSSLELGDSALYFCASSQTGGGYGYTFGSGTRLTVV.

The chain carries TRBV10-3 and TRBJ1-2, with 7 bases identical to TRBD1. Germline CDR1 is ENHRY and CDR2 is SYGVKD. With 5 bases clipped from V and 5 bases from J, the junction kept 8 bases outside the gene matches. CDR3 length: 14 residues. The CDR3: CAISPDREEYGYTF. The DNA for the CDR3 is TGTGCCATCAGTCCCGACAGGGAGGAATATGGCTACACCTTC.

J is TRBJ1-5 and V is TRBV6-6, with 7 positions matching TRBD1. In germline, CDR1 is MNHNY, CDR2 SVGAGI (reference sequence). Germline trimming cut 6 bases from V and 0 bases from J; bases unmatched to any gene: 8. This CDR3 contains 16 residues. CDR3: CASRGTDTHSNQPQHF. In nucleotides, the CDR3 is TGTGCCAGCAGAGGGACAGACACTCATAGCAATCAGCCCCAGCATTTT.

The chain employs TRBV7-2 and TRBJ1-2, with 10 bases aligning to TRBD1. V gave up 4 bases and J gave up 4 bases; unmatched junction bases: 3. The length of the CDR3 is 14 residues. The V gene's germline CDR1 is SGHTA and CDR2 FQGNSA. The CDR3 DNA sequence: TGTGCCAGCAGCTATGGACAGGGGGTCTATGGCTACACCTTC. Protein: CASSYGQGVYGYTF.

The V call is TRBV9, the J call TRBJ2-7; 8 nucleotides line up with TRBD2. Germline loops: CDR1 SGDLS, CDR2 YYNGEE. The CDR3 spans 15 residues. With 0 bases clipped from V and 7 bases from J, the junction kept 9 bases outside the gene matches. The DNA of the CDR3 is TGTGCCAGCAGCGTAGGCCCAGCGGGAGATGGAGAGCAGTACTTC. Translated, it gives CASSVGPAGDGEQYF.

The chain uses TRBV18 and TRBJ1-2; D is possibly TRBD1 (6 bases). This CDR3 contains 16 residues. Trimming removed 1 base at V and 3 bases at J, with 15 bases between. Per germline, CDR1 KGHSH and CDR2 LQKENI. The CDR3 sequence is CASSPLDSREYYGYTF. For the CDR3, the DNA is TGTGCCAGCTCACCACTGGACAGCCGAGAATACTATGGCTACACCTTC.

This sequence joins TRBV5-1 and TRBJ2-5, with TRBD1 as a possible D gene (6 bases). Between the trimmed V and J ends, which lost 8 bases and 5 bases, there was a span of 16 bases. Germline CDR1 SGHRS, CDR2 YFSETQ. This CDR3 has 13 amino acids. For the CDR3, the DNA is TGCGCCAGTTCCACTGGGGGCCGGGAGACCCAGTACTTC. Encoded protein: CASSTGGRETQYF.

The chain links TRBV18 to TRBJ1-2; no definite D call. Germline values: CDR1 KGHSH, CDR2 LQKENI. V lost 0 bases and J lost 4, with 15 bases in between. CDR3 length: 16 amino acids. CDR3: CASSPPFGHSVYGYTF. The CDR3 coding sequence is TGTGCCAGCTCACCACCCTTTGGGCACAGTGTCTATGGCTACACCTTC. The whole variable domain, remainder taken from reference TRBV18 and TRBJ1-2, is NAGVMQNPRHLVRRRGQEARLRCSPMKGHSHVYWYRQLPEEGLKFMVYLQKENIIDESGMPKERFSAEFPKEGPSILRIQQVVRGDSAAYFCASSPPFGHSVYGYTFGSGTRLTVV.

The chain uses TRBV15 and TRBJ2-5, with D possibly TRBD1 on 7 matching bases. Looked up from germline, CDR1 is LNHNV and CDR2 is YYDKDF (reference sequence). This CDR3 spans 16 amino acids. V lost 1 base and J lost 5, with 17 bases in between. The CDR3 DNA reads as TGTGCCACCAGCAGAGCCCACCGGAGGGGGCTGGAGACCCAGTACTTC. This encodes CATSRAHRRGLETQYF.

This clone has just a few counts. V usage is TRBV23-1 and J usage is TRBJ1-1; D might be TRBD1 (5 bases). TRBV23-1 is flagged as an ORF with uncertain function. Trimming stripped 10 bases from V and 1 base from J, with 13 bases between. This CDR3 spans 13 amino acids. CDR3 amino acids: CANPQARNTEAFF. Written as DNA, the CDR3 is TGCGCCAACCCACAGGCAAGGAACACTGAAGCTTTCTTT.

V is TRBV7-2 and J is TRBJ2-3; 9 bases are shared with TRBD1. Germline CDR1 and CDR2: SGHTA and FQGNSA. The CDR3 is 15 residues long. V dropped 4 bases and J dropped 4; count of bases not matched to a gene: 6. The CDR3 nucleotides are TGTGCCAGCAGCTCCCACAGGGGGCGCGCAGATACGCAGTATTTT. Its translation is CASSSHRGRADTQYF.

This chain connects TRBV2 to TRBJ2-2, with TRBD2 matching 9 bases. The CDR3 totals 16 residues. V shed 7 bases, J shed 6 bases, and the junction held 12 bases outside the gene matches. Looked up from germline, CDR1 is SNHLY and CDR2 is FYNNEI. This CDR3 is CASNQRGAPEAGELFF. Here the CDR3 DNA reads TGTGCCAGCAATCAGCGGGGGGCCCCGGAGGCCGGGGAGCTGTTTTTT.

This chain connects TRBV27 to TRBJ2-7, with 7 bases identical to TRBD1. The germline gives CDR1 MNHEY, CDR2 SMNVEV (reference sequence). V lost 3 bases to trimming and J lost 1 base; unmatched junction nucleotides: 6. The CDR3 extends over 15 amino acids. This CDR3 is CASSFDRDGSYEQYF. Here the CDR3 DNA reads TGTGCCAGCAGTTTCGACAGGGACGGGTCCTACGAGCAGTACTTC.

Note on this clone: One junction end disagrees with the germline gene, perhaps due to a read error. The chain couples TRBV19 to TRBJ1-1; 8 positions agree with TRBD1. This CDR3 comprises 15 residues. Germline V gene lookup returns CDR1 LNHDA and CDR2 SQIVND (reference sequence). The CDR3 sequence: CASSVRGPVKTEAFF. Written as DNA, the CDR3 is TGTGCCAGTAGTGTCAGGGGGCCCGTGAAAACTGAAGCTTTCTTT.

This sequence joins TRBV5-1 and TRBJ1-1, with D maybe TRBD1 (6 bases). Germline assignment: CDR1 SGHRS and CDR2 YFSETQ. The CDR3 is 12 residues long. Trimming left V 4 bases short and J 6 bases short, with 10 bases between. The CDR3 nucleotides are TGCGCCAGCAGCCTGGGGGCCGCTGAAGCTTTCTTT. The encoded protein is CASSLGAAEAFF. Full variable domain (missing parts from reference TRBV5-1 and TRBJ1-1): KAGVTQTPRYLIKTRGQQVTLSCSPISGHRSVSWYQQTPGQGLQFLFEYFSETQRNKGNFPGRFSGRQFSNSRSEMNVSTLELGDSALYLCASSLGAAEAFFGQGTRLTVV.

V is TRBV18 and J is TRBJ1-2, with a weak D call TRBD1 (5 bases). The germline V gene encodes CDR1 KGHSH and CDR2 LQKENI. The CDR3 runs 14 residues. Trimming removed 0 bases from V and 8 bases from J, with 13 bases in between. CDR3: CASSPPAGFGGYTF. CDR3 nucleotides: TGTGCCAGCTCACCACCTGCAGGGTTTGGGGGCTACACCTTC.

In the case of this clone: The junction does not match germline at one end; this may be a read error. The V and J genes are TRBV28 and TRBJ2-7, with 11 bases fitting TRBD1. The germline CDR1 and CDR2 sequences are MDHEN and SYDVKM. This CDR3 has 15 amino acids. The chain's CDR3 is CSSRPRDRGFNEQYF. CDR3 DNA: TGTTCCAGCAGACCGCGGGACAGGGGGTTCAACGAGCAGTACTTC.

Points on this clone: One junction end does not reproduce the germline sequence, and a read error may be involved. The J gene is TRBJ1-2, the V gene TRBV19, with 10 bases matching TRBD1. Germline assignment: CDR1 LNHDA and CDR2 SQIVND (reference sequence). The CDR3 has 15 amino acids. As DNA, the CDR3 is TGTGCCAGTAGTGGCGGTGCGACAGGGGGCTTTGGCTACCCCTTC. This sequence encodes CASSGGATGGFGYPF.

This sequence joins TRBV9 and TRBJ2-3, with 9 bases aligning to TRBD2. The CDR3 is made up of 18 amino acids. Unmatched junction bases numbered 13, after V lost 3 bases and J lost 2 bases. Germline CDR1 is SGDLS and CDR2 is YYNGEE. The CDR3 loop reads CASSAQSGGPGTTDTQYF. CDR3 DNA: TGTGCCAGCAGCGCCCAAAGCGGGGGGCCCGGCACCACAGATACGCAGTATTTT.

The chain recombines TRBV5-1 with TRBJ2-1, with D possibly matching TRBD2 (7 bases). CDR1 is SGHRS, CDR2 YFSETQ, per germline. This CDR3 is built from 15 residues. Trimming removed 2 bases from V and 7 bases from J, with 16 bases in between. The CDR3 nucleotides are TGCGCCAGCAGCTTAGACGCGGGGGCGACTAATGAGCAGTTCTTC. This sequence encodes CASSLDAGATNEQFF. Filled out from reference TRBV5-1 and TRBJ2-1, the complete variable domain reads KAGVTQTPRYLIKTRGQQVTLSCSPISGHRSVSWYQQTPGQGLQFLFEYFSETQRNKGNFPGRFSGRQFSNSRSEMNVSTLELGDSALYLCASSLDAGATNEQFFGPGTRLTVL.

The genes are TRBV4-1 and TRBJ2-7; D possibly corresponds to TRBD1 (7 bases). Germline V gene lookup returns CDR1 MGHRA and CDR2 YSYEKL. The germline V and J ends were trimmed by 4 bases and 4 bases, with 14 bases remaining between them. The CDR3 covers 14 residues. CDR3 residues: CASSRTGGKYEQYF. For the CDR3, the DNA is TGCGCCAGCAGCCGGACAGGCGGGAAATACGAGCAGTACTTC.

V gene TRBV5-6 combines with J gene TRBJ1-2; 7 bases fit TRBD1. CDR1 is SGHDT and CDR2 is YYEEEE in the germline V gene. The V and J ends lost 0 bases and 8 bases, in that order; junction bases with no gene match: 4. The CDR3 extends over 13 amino acids. CDR3 amino acids: CASSLGRGGGYTF. The CDR3 DNA sequence: TGTGCCAGCAGCTTGGGGAGAGGGGGCGGCTACACCTTC.